This TCR beta chain was recovered during a study of T-cell reconstitution after alpha-beta-depleted transplantation in children. V shed 3 bases, J shed 6 bases, and the junction held 9 bases outside the gene matches. The CDR3 has 15 amino acids. The germline V gene has CDR1 SGDLS and CDR2 YYNGEE. This sample's TCRbeta library carried unique molecular identifier barcodes. From the PCR reads, TCRdb called clonotypes with MiXCR, one entry per CDR3 protein. The table shows some 500,000 distinct CDR3 sequences, with around 20% occurring only once. The sequence was collected from a human donor who donated a stem cell graft to a child with acute lymphoblastic leukemia. The sample here was PBMCs from the stem cell graft donor, taken from the stem cell graft. The J gene is TRBJ2-3, the V gene TRBV9; 8 nucleotides align to TRBD2. The CDR3 DNA follows: TGTGCCAGCAGCGAGCGACTAGCGTCGGCGGATACGCAGTATTTT. Translation gives CASSERLASADTQYF. Looking up the rest from reference TRBV9 and TRBJ2-3 gives the full variable domain: DSGVTQTPKHLITATGQRVTLRCSPRSGDLSVYWYQQSLDQGLQFLIQYYNGEERAKGNILERFSAQQFPDLHSELNLSSLELGDSALYFCASSERLASADTQYFGPGTRLTVL.